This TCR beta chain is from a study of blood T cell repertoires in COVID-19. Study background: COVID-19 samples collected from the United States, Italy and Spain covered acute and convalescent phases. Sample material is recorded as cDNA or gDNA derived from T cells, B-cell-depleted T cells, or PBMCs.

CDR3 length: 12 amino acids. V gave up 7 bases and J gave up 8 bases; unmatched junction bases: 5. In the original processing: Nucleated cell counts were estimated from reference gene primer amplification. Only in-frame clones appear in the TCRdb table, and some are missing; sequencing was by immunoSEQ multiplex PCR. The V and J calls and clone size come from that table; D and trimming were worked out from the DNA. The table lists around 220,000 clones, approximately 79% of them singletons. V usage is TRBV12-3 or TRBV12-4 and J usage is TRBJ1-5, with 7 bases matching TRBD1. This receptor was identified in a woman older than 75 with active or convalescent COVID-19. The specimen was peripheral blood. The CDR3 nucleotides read TGTGCCAGCACCGCCACAGGGGAGCCCCAGCATTTT. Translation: CASTATGEPQHF.